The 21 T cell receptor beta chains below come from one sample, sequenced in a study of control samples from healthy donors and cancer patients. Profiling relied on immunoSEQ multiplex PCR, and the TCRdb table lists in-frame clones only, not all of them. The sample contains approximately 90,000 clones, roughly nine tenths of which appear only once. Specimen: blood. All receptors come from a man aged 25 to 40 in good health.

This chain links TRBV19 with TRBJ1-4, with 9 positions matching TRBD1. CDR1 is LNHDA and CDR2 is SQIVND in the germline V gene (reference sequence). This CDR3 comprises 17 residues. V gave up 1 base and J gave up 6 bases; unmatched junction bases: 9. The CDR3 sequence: CASSIGDRVEQHEKLFF. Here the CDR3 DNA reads TGTGCCAGTAGTATAGGGGACAGGGTGGAGCAACATGAAAAACTGTTTTTT.

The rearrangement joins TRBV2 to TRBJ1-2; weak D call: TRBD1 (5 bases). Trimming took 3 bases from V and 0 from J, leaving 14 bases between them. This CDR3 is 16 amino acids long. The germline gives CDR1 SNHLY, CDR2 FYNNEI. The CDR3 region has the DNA TGTGCCAGCAGTGATGGGCAGGGCCTCCCTAACTATGGCTACACCTTC. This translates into CASSDGQGLPNYGYTF.

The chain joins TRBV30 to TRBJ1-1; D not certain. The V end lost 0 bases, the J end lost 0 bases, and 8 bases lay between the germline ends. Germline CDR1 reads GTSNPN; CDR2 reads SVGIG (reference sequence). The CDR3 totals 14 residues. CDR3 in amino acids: CAWSVSGVNTEAFF. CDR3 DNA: TGTGCCTGGAGTGTCTCCGGGGTGAACACTGAAGCTTTCTTT.

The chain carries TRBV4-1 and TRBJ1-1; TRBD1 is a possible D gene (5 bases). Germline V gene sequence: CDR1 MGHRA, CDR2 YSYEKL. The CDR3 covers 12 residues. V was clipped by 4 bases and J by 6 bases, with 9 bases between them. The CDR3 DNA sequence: TGCGCCAGCAGCCCATTGGGGGCTGAAGCTTTCTTT. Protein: CASSPLGAEAFF.

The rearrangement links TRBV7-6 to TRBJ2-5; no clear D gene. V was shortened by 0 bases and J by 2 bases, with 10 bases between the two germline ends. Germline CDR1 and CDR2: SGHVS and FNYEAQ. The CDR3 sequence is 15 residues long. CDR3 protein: CASSLAQLGQETQYF. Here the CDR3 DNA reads TGTGCCAGCAGCTTAGCCCAGTTGGGGCAAGAGACCCAGTACTTC.

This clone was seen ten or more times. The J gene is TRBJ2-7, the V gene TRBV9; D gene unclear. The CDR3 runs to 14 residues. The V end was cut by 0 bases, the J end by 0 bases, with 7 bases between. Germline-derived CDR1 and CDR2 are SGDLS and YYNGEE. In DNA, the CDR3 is TGTGCCAGCAGCGTAGGGAAGGGCTCCTACGAGCAGTACTTC. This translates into CASSVGKGSYEQYF.

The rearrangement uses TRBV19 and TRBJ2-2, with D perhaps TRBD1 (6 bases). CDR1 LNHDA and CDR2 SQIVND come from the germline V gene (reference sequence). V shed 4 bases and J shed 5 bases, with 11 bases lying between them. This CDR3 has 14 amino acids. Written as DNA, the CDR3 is TGTGCCAGTAGTACAGGGGTTGAAACCGGGGAGCTGTTTTTT. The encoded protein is CASSTGVETGELFF.

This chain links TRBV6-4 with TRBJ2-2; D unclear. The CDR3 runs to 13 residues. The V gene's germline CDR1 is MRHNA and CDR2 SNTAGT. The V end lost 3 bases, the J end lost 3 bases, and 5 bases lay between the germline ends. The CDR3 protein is CASSEGYTGELFF. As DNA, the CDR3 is TGTGCCAGCAGTGAAGGATACACCGGGGAGCTGTTTTTT.

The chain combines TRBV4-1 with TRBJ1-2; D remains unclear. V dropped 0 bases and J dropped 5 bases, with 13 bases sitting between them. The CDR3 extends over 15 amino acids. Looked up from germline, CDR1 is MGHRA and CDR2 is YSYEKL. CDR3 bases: TGCGCCAGCAGCCAAGAATGGGCAGCGAATTATGGCTACACCTTC. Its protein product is CASSQEWAANYGYTF.

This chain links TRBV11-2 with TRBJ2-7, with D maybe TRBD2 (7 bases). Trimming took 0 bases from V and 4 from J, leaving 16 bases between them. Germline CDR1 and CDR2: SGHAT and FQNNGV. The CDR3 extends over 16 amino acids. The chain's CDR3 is CASSLDRGGAGYEQYF. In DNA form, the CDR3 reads TGTGCCAGCAGCTTAGATAGGGGGGGCGCGGGTTACGAGCAGTACTTC.

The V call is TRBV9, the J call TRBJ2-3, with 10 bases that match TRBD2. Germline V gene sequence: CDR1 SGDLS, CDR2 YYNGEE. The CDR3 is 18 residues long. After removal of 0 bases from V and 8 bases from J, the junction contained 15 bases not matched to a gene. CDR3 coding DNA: TGTGCCAGCAGCGTAGATCCCCGACTAAGCGGGGGGGCCGGTACGCAGTATTTT. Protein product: CASSVDPRLSGGAGTQYF.

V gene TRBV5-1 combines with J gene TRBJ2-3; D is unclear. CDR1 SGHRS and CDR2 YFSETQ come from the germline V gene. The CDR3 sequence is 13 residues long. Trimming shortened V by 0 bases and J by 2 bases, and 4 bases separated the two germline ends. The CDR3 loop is CASSLVTTDTQYF. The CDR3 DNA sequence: TGCGCCAGCAGCTTGGTAACCACAGATACGCAGTATTTT.

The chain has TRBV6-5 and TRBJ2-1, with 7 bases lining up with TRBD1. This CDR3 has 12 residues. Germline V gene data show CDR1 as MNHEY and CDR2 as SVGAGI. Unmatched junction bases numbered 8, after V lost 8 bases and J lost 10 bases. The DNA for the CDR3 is TGTGCCAGCTCCCTAGGGACAGCGGAGCAGTTCTTC. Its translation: CASSLGTAEQFF.

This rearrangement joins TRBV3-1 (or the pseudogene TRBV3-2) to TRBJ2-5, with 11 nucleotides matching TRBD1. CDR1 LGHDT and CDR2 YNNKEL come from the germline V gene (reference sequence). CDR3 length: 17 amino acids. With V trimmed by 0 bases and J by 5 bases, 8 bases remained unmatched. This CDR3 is CASSQDGQGAVIETQYF. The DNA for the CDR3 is TGTGCCAGCAGCCAAGATGGACAGGGGGCAGTGATCGAGACCCAGTACTTC.

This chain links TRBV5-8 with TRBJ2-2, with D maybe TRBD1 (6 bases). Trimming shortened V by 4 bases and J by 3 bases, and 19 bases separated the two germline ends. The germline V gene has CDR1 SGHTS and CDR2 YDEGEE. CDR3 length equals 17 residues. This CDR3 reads CASSHPGPGEYTGELFF. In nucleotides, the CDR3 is TGTGCCAGCAGCCATCCGGGACCAGGGGAGTACACCGGGGAGCTGTTTTTT.

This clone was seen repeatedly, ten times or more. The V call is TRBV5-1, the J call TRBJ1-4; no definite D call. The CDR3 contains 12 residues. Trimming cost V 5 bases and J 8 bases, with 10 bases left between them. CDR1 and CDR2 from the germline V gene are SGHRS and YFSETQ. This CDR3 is CASRVTGEKLFF. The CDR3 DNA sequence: TGCGCCAGCAGGGTGACCGGCGAAAAACTGTTTTTT.

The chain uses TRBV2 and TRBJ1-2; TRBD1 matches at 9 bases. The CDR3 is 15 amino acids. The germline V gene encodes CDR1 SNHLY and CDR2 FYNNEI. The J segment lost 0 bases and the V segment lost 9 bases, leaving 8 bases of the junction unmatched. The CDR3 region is CARGGTGFTNYGYTF. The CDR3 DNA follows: TGTGCCAGAGGGGGGACAGGGTTTACTAACTATGGCTACACCTTC.

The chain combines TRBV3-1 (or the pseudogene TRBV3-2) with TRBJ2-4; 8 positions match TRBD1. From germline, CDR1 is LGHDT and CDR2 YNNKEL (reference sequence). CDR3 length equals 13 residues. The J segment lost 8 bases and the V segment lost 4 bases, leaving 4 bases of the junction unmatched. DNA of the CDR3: TGTGCCAGCAGCCCGGACAGGGAAGACATTCAGTACTTC. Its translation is CASSPDREDIQYF.

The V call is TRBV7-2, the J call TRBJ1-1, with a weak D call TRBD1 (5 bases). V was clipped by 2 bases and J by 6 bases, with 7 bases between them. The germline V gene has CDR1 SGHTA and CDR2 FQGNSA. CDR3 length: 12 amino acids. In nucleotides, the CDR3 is TGTGCCAGCAGCTTACCGGGGCCTGAAGCTTTCTTT. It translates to CASSLPGPEAFF.

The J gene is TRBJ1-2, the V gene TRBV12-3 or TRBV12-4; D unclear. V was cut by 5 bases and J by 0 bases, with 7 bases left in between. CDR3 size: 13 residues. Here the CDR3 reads CASSLGANYGYTF. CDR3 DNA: TGTGCCAGCAGTCTAGGCGCTAACTATGGCTACACCTTC.

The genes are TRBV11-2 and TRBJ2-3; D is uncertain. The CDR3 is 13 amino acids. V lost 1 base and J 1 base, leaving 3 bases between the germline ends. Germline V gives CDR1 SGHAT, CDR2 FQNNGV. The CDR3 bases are TGTGCCAGCAGCTTAGGTCGCACAGATACGCAGTATTTT. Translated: CASSLGRTDTQYF.